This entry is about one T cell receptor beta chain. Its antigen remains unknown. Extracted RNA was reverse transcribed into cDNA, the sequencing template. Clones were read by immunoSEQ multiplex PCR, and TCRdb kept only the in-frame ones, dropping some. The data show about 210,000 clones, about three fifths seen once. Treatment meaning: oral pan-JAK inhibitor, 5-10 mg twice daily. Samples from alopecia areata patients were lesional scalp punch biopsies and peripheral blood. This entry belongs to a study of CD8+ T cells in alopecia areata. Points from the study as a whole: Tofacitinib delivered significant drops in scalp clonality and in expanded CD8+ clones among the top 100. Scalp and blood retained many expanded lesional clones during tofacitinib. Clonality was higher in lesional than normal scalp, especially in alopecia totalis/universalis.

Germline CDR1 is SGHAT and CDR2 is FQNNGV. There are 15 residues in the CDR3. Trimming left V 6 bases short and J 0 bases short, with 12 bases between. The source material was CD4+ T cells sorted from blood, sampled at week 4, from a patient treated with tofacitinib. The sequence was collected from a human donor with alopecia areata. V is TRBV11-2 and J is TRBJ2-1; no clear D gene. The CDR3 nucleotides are TGTGCCAGCAGTCCAAACACTGGCTCCTACAATGAGCAGTTCTTC. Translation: CASSPNTGSYNEQFF. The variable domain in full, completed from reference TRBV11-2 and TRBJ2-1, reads EAGVAQSPRYKIIEKRQSVAFWCNPISGHATLYWYQQILGQGPKLLIQFQNNGVVDDSQLPKDRFSAERLKGVDSTLKIQPAKLEDSAVYLCASSPNTGSYNEQFFGPGTRLTVL.